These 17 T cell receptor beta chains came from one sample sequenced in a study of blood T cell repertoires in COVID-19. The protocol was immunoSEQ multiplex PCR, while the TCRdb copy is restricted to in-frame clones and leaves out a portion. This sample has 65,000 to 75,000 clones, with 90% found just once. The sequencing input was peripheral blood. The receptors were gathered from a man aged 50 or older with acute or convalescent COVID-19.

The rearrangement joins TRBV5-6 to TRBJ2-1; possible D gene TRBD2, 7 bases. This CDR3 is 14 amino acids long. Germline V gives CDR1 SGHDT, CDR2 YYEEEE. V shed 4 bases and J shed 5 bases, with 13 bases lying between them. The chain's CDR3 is CASSPGGPNNEQFF. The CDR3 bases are TGTGCCAGCAGCCCGGGGGGCCCGAACAATGAGCAGTTCTTC.

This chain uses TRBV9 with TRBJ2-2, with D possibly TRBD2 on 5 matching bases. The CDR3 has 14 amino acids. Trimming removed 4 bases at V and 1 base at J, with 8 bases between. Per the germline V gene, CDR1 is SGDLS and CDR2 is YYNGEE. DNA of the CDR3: TGTGCCAGCAGCCCCCGGGGGAACACCGGGGAGCTGTTTTTT. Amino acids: CASSPRGNTGELFF.

Written as DNA, the CDR3 is TGTGCCAGCAGCCCGACTAGCGGGAGGGAGAGCTACGAGCAGTACTTC. Translated, it gives CASSPTSGRESYEQYF. The chain links TRBV3-1 (or the pseudogene TRBV3-2) to TRBJ2-7, with 14 bases identical to TRBD2. The germline CDR1 and CDR2 sequences are LGHDT and YNNKEL (reference sequence). CDR3 size: 16 residues. Trimming took 4 bases from V and 3 from J; bases not matched to a gene: 5.

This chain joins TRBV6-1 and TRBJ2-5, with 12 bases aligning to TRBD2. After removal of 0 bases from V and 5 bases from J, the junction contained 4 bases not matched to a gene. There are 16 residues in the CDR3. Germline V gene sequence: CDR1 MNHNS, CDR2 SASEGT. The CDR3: CASSEAELAGGETQYF. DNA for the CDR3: TGTGCCAGCAGTGAAGCCGAACTAGCGGGAGGTGAGACCCAGTACTTC.

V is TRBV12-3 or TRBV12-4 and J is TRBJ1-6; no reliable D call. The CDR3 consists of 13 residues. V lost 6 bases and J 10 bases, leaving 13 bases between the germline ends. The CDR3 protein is CASSLTPRSPLHF. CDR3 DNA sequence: TGTGCCAGCAGCTTGACTCCCCGGTCACCCCTCCACTTT.

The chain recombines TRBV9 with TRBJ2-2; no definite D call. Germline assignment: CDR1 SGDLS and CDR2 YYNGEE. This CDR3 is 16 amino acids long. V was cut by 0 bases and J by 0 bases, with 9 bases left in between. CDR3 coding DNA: TGTGCCAGCAGCGTAGGTTCTACCTCGAACACCGGGGAGCTGTTTTTT. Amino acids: CASSVGSTSNTGELFF.

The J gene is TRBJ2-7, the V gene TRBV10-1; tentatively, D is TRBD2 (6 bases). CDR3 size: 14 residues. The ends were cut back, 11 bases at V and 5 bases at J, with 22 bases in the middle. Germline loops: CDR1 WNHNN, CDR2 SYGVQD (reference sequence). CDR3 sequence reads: CAFFFGRRAHEQYV. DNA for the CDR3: TGCGCCTTCTTCTTCGGGCGGAGGGCCCACGAGCAGTACGTC.

This CDR3 is CASSPGQGARPLHF. As DNA, the CDR3 is TGTGCCAGCAGCCCCGGACAGGGGGCACGACCCCTCCACTTT. The V and J genes are TRBV3-1 (or the pseudogene TRBV3-2) and TRBJ1-6; 11 bases fit TRBD1. This CDR3 spans 14 amino acids. With 4 bases clipped from V and 12 bases from J, the junction kept 5 bases outside the gene matches. Germline lookup yields CDR1 LGHDT and CDR2 YNNKEL (reference sequence).

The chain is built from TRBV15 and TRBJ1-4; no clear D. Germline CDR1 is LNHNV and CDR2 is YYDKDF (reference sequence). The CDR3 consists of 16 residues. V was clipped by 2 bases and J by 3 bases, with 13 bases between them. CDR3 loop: CATSRPSEAPNEKLFF. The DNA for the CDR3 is TGTGCCACCAGCAGACCCTCGGAGGCGCCTAATGAAAAACTGTTTTTT.

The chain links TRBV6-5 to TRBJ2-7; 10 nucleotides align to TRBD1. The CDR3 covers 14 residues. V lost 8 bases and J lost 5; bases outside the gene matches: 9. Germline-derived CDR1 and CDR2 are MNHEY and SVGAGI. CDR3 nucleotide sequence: TGTGCCAGCTCATGGGGACAGGGGTCCCACGAGCAGTACTTC. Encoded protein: CASSWGQGSHEQYF.

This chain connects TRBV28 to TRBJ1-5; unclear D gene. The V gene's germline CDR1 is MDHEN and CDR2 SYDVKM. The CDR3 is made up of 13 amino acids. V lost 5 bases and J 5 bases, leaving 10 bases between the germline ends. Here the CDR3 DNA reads TGTGCCAGCAGTGAAACAGTAGATCAGCCCCAGCATTTT. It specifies CASSETVDQPQHF.

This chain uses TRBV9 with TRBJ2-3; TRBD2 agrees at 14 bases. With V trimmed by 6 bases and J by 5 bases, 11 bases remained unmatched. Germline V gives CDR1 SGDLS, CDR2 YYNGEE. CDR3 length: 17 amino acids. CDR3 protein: CASTKTSGGAIQDTQYF. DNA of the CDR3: TGTGCCAGCACCAAGACTAGCGGGGGGGCCATTCAAGATACGCAGTATTTT.

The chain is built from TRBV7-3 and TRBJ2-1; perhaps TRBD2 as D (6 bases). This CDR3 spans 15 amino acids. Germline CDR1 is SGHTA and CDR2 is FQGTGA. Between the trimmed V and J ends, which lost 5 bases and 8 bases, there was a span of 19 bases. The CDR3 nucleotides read TGTGCCAGCAGCCCATCCGGGACTGGGGTTGATGAGCAGTTCTTC. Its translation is CASSPSGTGVDEQFF.

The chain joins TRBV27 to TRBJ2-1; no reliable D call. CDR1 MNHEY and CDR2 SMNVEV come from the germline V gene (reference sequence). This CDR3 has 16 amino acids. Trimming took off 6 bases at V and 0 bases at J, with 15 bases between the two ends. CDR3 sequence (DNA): TGTGCCAGCAGCCACCCTCCCCCGAGCTCCTACAATGAGCAGTTCTTC. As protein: CASSHPPPSSYNEQFF.

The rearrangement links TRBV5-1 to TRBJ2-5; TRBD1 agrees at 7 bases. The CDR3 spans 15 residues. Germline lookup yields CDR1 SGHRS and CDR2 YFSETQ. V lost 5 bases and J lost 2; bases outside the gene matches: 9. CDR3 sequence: CASSTPDRDQETQYF. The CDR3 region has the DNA TGCGCCAGCAGTACCCCTGACAGGGATCAAGAGACCCAGTACTTC.

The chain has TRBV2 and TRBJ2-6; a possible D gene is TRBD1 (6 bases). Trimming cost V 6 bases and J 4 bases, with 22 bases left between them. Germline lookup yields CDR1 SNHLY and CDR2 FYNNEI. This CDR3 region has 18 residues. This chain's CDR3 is CASRRTGTLRSGANVLTF. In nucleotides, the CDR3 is TGTGCCAGCAGGCGCACCGGGACACTACGGTCGGGGGCCAACGTCCTGACTTTC.

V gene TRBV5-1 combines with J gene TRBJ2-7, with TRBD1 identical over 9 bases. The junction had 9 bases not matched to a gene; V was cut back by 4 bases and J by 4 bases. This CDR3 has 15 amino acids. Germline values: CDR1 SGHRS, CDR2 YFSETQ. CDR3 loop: CASSRSTGGGYEQYF. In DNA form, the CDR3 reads TGCGCCAGCAGCAGGTCAACAGGGGGCGGGTACGAGCAGTACTTC.